This T cell receptor beta chain was documented in a study of shared clonotypes between healthy human individuals. TCRdb's table, derived via immunoSEQ multiplex PCR, lists solely in-frame clones and lacks some. The sample has some 2,100,000 clones, about 93% seen once. V lost 0 bases, J lost 3 bases, and 12 bases lay in between. The CDR3 spans 15 residues. Germline CDR1 is ENHRY and CDR2 is SYGVKD. Terminally differentiated effector memory CD45RA+ cells were excluded from the naive CD8 cells, which were CD45RO-negative and positively selected for CCR7. Only Caucasian adults living in Nashville, Tennessee made up the donor group.

The TCR was taken from a man between 18 and 35 years old in good health. Some clones in this sample may be carry-over from other donors' samples. The sequenced sample consisted of naive CD8+ T cells from PBMCs. This chain joins TRBV10-3 and TRBJ2-7; D may be TRBD1 (5 bases). The CDR3 sequence: CAISESTRGHYEQYF. The CDR3 nucleotides are TGTGCCATCAGTGAGTCGACAAGGGGCCACTACGAGCAGTACTTC.